This is a list of T cell receptor beta chains from one sample in a study of cytomegalovirus exposure and HLA in healthy donors. Data came from immunoSEQ multiplex PCR; TCRdb stores just in-frame clones and leaves some out. The table has roughly 150,000 clones, roughly 75% seen once. The sample was PBMCs. These receptors were obtained from a man between 18 and 35 years old in good health and CMV-seropositive. Both conserved end residues are part of each CDR3. The order of the fields is clone size, D gene, V gene, J gene, CDR3 DNA, CDR3 protein. A D gene is named only where the DNA matches it firmly. Only some rows state a clone size, as once, few, many or a class for expanded clones.

NA	TRBD1	TRBV5-1	TRBJ2-7	TGCGCCAGCAGCGTGGGACAGGCCTCCTACGAGCAGTACTTC	CASSVGQASYEQYF
once	NA	TRBV18	TRBJ1-1	TGTGCCAGCTCACCAGGACAGACGAACACTGAAGCTTTCTTT	CASSPGQTNTEAFF
NA	NA	TRBV7-2	TRBJ2-7	TGTGCCAGCAGCCTAGAGACAGGCCTCTCCTACGAGCAGTACTTC	CASSLETGLSYEQYF
NA	TRBD2	TRBV6-1	TRBJ2-7	TGTGCCAGCTCGGGGGGGGGAGGGCCTTCGTACGAGCAGTACTTC	CASSGGGGPSYEQYF
NA	NA	TRBV6-1	TRBJ2-4	TGTGCCAGCAGTGAACCCGGGGCCAAAAACATTCAGTACTTC	CASSEPGAKNIQYF
NA	NA	TRBV7-9	TRBJ2-3	TGTGCCAGCAGCGAGGACAGCTATCCAGATACGCAGTATTTT	CASSEDSYPDTQYF
NA	TRBD1	TRBV10-1	TRBJ2-7	TGCGCCAGCAGACGGGACAGGGCCTCCGAGCAGTACTTC	CASRRDRASEQYF
NA	NA	TRBV30	TRBJ2-7	TGTGCCTGGAGCCAGGGTGCCGAGCAGTACTTC	CAWSQGAEQYF
NA	NA	TRBV5-1	TRBJ1-2	TGCGCCAGCAGCTTAGGACAACTTAACTATGGCTACCCCTTC	CASSLGQLNYGYPF
NA	TRBD2	TRBV7-2	TRBJ2-7	TGTGCCAGCAGCTTAGCACGACTAGCGGATTCCTACGAGCAGTACTTC	CASSLARLADSYEQYF
NA	TRBD2	TRBV5-1	TRBJ2-2	TGCGCCAGCAGCGAACTAGCGGGGTCCACCGGGGAGCTGTTTTTT	CASSELAGSTGELFF